The source of this TCR beta chain is a study of T cells in Graves' hyperthyroidism and ophthalmopathy. This clonotype was found many times. The antigen remains unidentified. The length of the CDR3 is 15 residues. Germline V gives CDR1 PRHDT, CDR2 FYEKMQ (reference sequence). V shed 3 bases, J shed 2 bases, and the junction held 3 bases outside the gene matches. A sample of blood taken at first hyperthyroidism diagnosis preceded any ophthalmopathy symptoms. PBMCs stemmed from 8.5 to 10 ml fresh peripheral blood. Overall study findings and caveats: Clonotypes that were expanded in thyroid above 0.001 mostly appeared in blood too.

There were TCR beta CDR3 regions amplified from RNA transcripts. The HTBI primer set drove a first-round RT-PCR of the TCR CDR3. TCRdb used MiXCR to reprocess the multiplex PCR reads, holding one entry per CDR3 protein. The repertoire includes approximately 400,000 distinct CDR3 sequences, roughly 12% of them detected once, and less than 25% sits in the top ten. The TCR originated in a young man with Graves' hyperthyroidism that later progressed to Graves' ophthalmopathy. The sequenced material came from blood. This chain connects TRBV13 to TRBJ2-7; 11 positions agree with TRBD1. CDR3: CASSFRDRGTYEQYF. The CDR3 DNA reads TGTGCCAGCAGCTTCCGGGACAGGGGGACCTACGAGCAGTACTTC.